Shown below are 6 T cell receptor beta chains from a single sample sequenced in a study of shared clonotypes between healthy human individuals. This table comes from immunoSEQ multiplex PCR, and its TCRdb copy is limited to in-frame clones, with some not included. The sample has roughly 1.4 million clones; approximately 98.5% are singletons. The sample taken for sequencing was naive CD4+ T cells sorted from blood. This sample's subset: CD45RA+ positively selected. Every receptor here comes from a man in his thirties or forties in good health.

The chain carries TRBV7-8 and TRBJ2-7, with TRBD2 matching 13 bases. With 5 bases clipped from V and 0 bases from J, the junction kept 4 bases outside the gene matches. The germline V gene encodes CDR1 SGHVS and CDR2 FQNEAQ. The CDR3 covers 16 residues. The CDR3 loop reads CASSPGTSGASYEQYF. CDR3 DNA: TGTGCCAGCAGCCCCGGGACTAGCGGGGCCTCCTACGAGCAGTACTTC. Full variable domain (outside the CDR3, taken from reference TRBV7-8 and TRBJ2-7): GAGVSQSPRYKVAKRGQDVALRCDPISGHVSLFWYQQALGQGPEFLTYFQNEAQLDKSGLPSDRFFAERPEGSVSTLKIQRTQQEDSAVYLCASSPGTSGASYEQYFGPGTRLTVT.

The chain couples TRBV9 to TRBJ2-7; D gene unclear. This CDR3 has 14 amino acids. With 1 base removed from V and 2 bases from J, the gap between germline ends came to 10 bases. Germline V gene data show CDR1 as SGDLS and CDR2 as YYNGEE. CDR3 protein: CASSVSSGTYEQYF. In nucleotides, the CDR3 is TGTGCCAGCAGCGTAAGTTCCGGAACCTACGAGCAGTACTTC.

The chain is built from TRBV18 and TRBJ2-4, with D perhaps matching TRBD1 or TRBD2 (5 bases each). With 6 bases removed from V and 0 bases from J, the gap between germline ends came to 9 bases. The CDR3 spans 14 residues. Looked up from germline, CDR1 is KGHSH and CDR2 is LQKENI. CDR3 sequence: CASSLGTAKNIQYF. In DNA, the CDR3 is TGTGCCAGCTCGCTCGGGACAGCCAAAAACATTCAGTACTTC. The variable domain in full, with the rest retrieved from reference TRBV18 and TRBJ2-4, is NAGVMQNPRHLVRRRGQEARLRCSPMKGHSHVYWYRQLPEEGLKFMVYLQKENIIDESGMPKERFSAEFPKEGPSILRIQQVVRGDSAAYFCASSLGTAKNIQYFGAGTRLSVL.

This chain joins TRBV28 and TRBJ2-7; no clear D. The V gene's germline CDR1 is MDHEN and CDR2 SYDVKM. The V gene lost 11 bases and the J gene lost 3 bases, with 11 bases spanning the gap. The CDR3 is 11 amino acids. In nucleotides, the CDR3 is TGTGCCCTGGGTCAGCTCTACGAGCAGTACTTC. Translation: CALGQLYEQYF.

This chain connects TRBV7-2 to TRBJ2-2; weak D call: TRBD1 (5 bases). The V end lost 7 bases, the J end lost 6 bases, and 15 bases lay between the germline ends. Looked up from germline, CDR1 is SGHTA and CDR2 is FQGNSA. CDR3 length: 14 residues. CDR3 in DNA: TGTGCCAGCACCCTCGGTGGACACCCCGGGGAGCTGTTTTTT. Encoded protein: CASTLGGHPGELFF.

The rearrangement links TRBV14 to TRBJ2-2; D unclear. From germline, CDR1 is SGHDN and CDR2 FVKESK. The CDR3 runs 14 residues. V was shortened by 4 bases and J by 3 bases, with 9 bases between the two germline ends. CDR3 DNA: TGTGCCAGCAGCCCGGTGTGGTACACCGGGGAGCTGTTTTTT. Translation gives CASSPVWYTGELFF.